This T cell receptor (beta chain) appears in the sequencing data of a study of blood T cell repertoires in COVID-19. CDR3 length: 15 residues. Germline-derived CDR1 and CDR2 are LNHDA and SQIVND (reference sequence). Trimming took 5 bases from V and 5 from J, leaving 15 bases between them. Method: immunoSEQ multiplex PCR; TCRdb's copy keeps in-frame clones and lacks some. The sample consists of about 180,000 clones, roughly 78% of them appearing once. The rearrangement links TRBV19 to TRBJ2-2; tentative D call: TRBD2 (6 bases). The TCR originated in a man in his 70s with active or convalescent COVID-19. Material: peripheral blood. In DNA form, the CDR3 reads TGTGCCAGTAGTTCAGCGGGCGGGACTACCGGGGAGCTGTTTTTT. This translates into CASSSAGGTTGELFF.